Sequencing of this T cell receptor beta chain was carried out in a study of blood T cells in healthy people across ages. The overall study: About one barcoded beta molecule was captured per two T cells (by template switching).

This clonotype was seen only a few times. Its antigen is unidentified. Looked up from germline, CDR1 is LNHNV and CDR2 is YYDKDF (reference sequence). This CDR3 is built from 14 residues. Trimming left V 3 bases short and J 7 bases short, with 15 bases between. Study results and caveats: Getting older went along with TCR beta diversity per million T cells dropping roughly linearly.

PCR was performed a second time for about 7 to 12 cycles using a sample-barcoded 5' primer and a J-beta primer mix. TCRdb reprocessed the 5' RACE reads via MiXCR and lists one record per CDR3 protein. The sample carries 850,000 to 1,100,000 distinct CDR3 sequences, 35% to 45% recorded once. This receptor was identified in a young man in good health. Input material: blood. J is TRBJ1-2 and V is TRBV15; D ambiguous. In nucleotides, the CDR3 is TGTGCCACCAGCAGGGTATCTGGGGAATTTGGCTACACCTTC. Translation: CATSRVSGEFGYTF.